The 13 T cell receptor beta chains given below trace back to one sample, sequenced in a study of T cells after yellow fever vaccination. MiXCR, applied by TCRdb to the 5' RACE reads, yields one record per CDR3 protein. This sample has some 320,000 distinct CDR3 sequences, with approximately 4.3% found just once. Here the sequenced sample was PBMCs, taken 15 days after the yellow fever booster vaccination. The origin of the receptors is a man in his late teens or twenties who received the YFV17D yellow fever vaccine.

This clonotype was seen only a few times. V is TRBV12-3 or TRBV12-4 and J is TRBJ2-1, with 10 nucleotides matching TRBD2. This CDR3 has 16 amino acids. V shed 1 base and J 5 bases; nucleotides not matched to a gene: 5. The CDR3 region is CASSLEIAGGNNEQFF. In DNA, the CDR3 is TGTGCCAGCAGTTTAGAGATAGCGGGGGGAAACAATGAGCAGTTCTTC.

This clonotype was seen only a few times. The chain has TRBV12-3 or TRBV12-4 and TRBJ2-1; tentative D call: TRBD1 (6 bases). V was clipped by 2 bases and J by 12 bases, with 11 bases between them. The CDR3 is 12 amino acids. The CDR3 nucleotides are TGTGCCAGCAGTTTACCAGGGGACGGGCAGTTCTTC. Encoded protein: CASSLPGDGQFF.

The table lists this clonotype with many counts. The V call is TRBV18, the J call TRBJ2-3, with 10 bases fitting TRBD2. CDR1 is KGHSH and CDR2 is LQKENI in the germline V gene. This CDR3 is 15 amino acids long. With 2 bases clipped from V and 4 bases from J, the junction kept 3 bases outside the gene matches. In DNA, the CDR3 is TGTGCCAGCTCACCAGTAGCGGGGGGATCAGATACGCAGTATTTT. Translated, it gives CASSPVAGGSDTQYF.

This clonotype was found many times. The gene calls are TRBV10-3 and TRBJ1-2, with a possible D match to TRBD1 (6 bases). This CDR3 spans 14 amino acids. Trimming left V 4 bases short and J 4 bases short, with 13 bases between. Germline V gives CDR1 ENHRY, CDR2 SYGVKD. CDR3 bases: TGTGCCATCAGTGGATGGGACACCTCCTATGGCTACACCTTC. Encoded protein: CAISGWDTSYGYTF.

This clonotype was seen a few times. The chain employs TRBV19 and TRBJ2-7; D might be TRBD1 or TRBD2, each matching 5 bases. The CDR3 has 14 residues. Germline loops: CDR1 LNHDA, CDR2 SQIVND (reference sequence). The V end lost 4 bases, the J end lost 3 bases, and 13 bases lay between the germline ends. This CDR3 is CASSRQPGHYEQYF. CDR3 sequence (DNA): TGTGCCAGTAGTAGACAGCCGGGGCACTACGAGCAGTACTTC.

This clonotype was recorded many times. The rearrangement joins TRBV24-1 to TRBJ1-1; weak D call: TRBD1 (6 bases). CDR1 and CDR2 from the germline V gene are KGHDR and SFDVKD. V lost 0 bases and J lost 3, with 22 bases in between. The CDR3 loop spans 19 amino acids. CDR3 loop: CATSDLTGTGLSYYTEAFF. For the CDR3, the DNA is TGTGCCACCAGTGATTTGACGGGAACAGGGTTGTCATACTACACTGAAGCTTTCTTT.

This clonotype came up many times. This chain links TRBV6-6 with TRBJ2-1; D is uncertain. The ends were cut back, 3 bases at V and 5 bases at J, with 5 bases in the middle. Germline V gene sequence: CDR1 MNHNY, CDR2 SVGAGI (reference sequence). The CDR3 has 12 residues. The CDR3 coding sequence is TGTGCCAGCAGTTATGAGAACAATGAGCAGTTCTTC. As protein: CASSYENNEQFF.

In this sample, this clonotype turned up a few times. This chain links TRBV29-1 with TRBJ2-1; D uncertain. CDR1 is SQVTM, CDR2 ANQGSEA, per germline. Trimming cost V 3 bases and J 0 bases, with 12 bases left between them. CDR3 size: 15 residues. The CDR3 bases are TGCAGCGTTGAGTATCCCCTACGCTCCTACAATGAGCAGTTCTTC. Protein: CSVEYPLRSYNEQFF.

Notes on this clonotype: Germline is not matched at one junction end, which may reflect a read error. This chain uses TRBV4-1 with TRBJ1-5; no firm D call. The CDR3 contains 14 residues. Germline CDR1 is MGHRA and CDR2 is YSYEKL. The CDR3 here is CASSQIRVPKPQQF. In DNA form, the CDR3 reads TGCGCCAGCAGCCAAATCCGGGTTCCTAAGCCCCAGCAATTT.

This clonotype was detected many times. The rearrangement joins TRBV7-8 to TRBJ2-3; 7 positions match TRBD2. In germline, CDR1 is SGHVS, CDR2 FQNEAQ. V gave up 5 bases and J gave up 11 bases; unmatched junction bases: 10. This CDR3 is built from 13 residues. The CDR3 DNA sequence: TGTGCCAGCAGCCCCGACGCGGGGGATGGGCAGTATTTT. Residues: CASSPDAGDGQYF.

This clonotype was picked up a small number of times. As DNA, the CDR3 is TGTGCCATCAGTGAGTCGAACGGACAGGGGCCAGATACGCAGTATTTT. This codes for CAISESNGQGPDTQYF. This chain joins TRBV10-3 and TRBJ2-3, with 9 nucleotides matching TRBD1. Germline assignment: CDR1 ENHRY and CDR2 SYGVKD. With V trimmed by 0 bases and J by 4 bases, 5 bases remained unmatched. This CDR3 has 16 amino acids.

There are a few counts of this clonotype. The chain uses TRBV6-2 or TRBV6-3 and TRBJ2-7; D ambiguous. V was trimmed by 0 bases and J by 6 bases, leaving 12 bases between them. Germline values: CDR1 MNHEY, CDR2 SVGEGT. CDR3 length: 14 residues. Written as DNA, the CDR3 is TGTGCCAGCAGTTACTCGAGACCTTCGGGCGAGCAGTACTTC. Residues: CASSYSRPSGEQYF.

This clonotype was seen repeatedly, ten times or more. The genes are TRBV29-1 and TRBJ2-2; D ambiguous. V lost 4 bases and J lost 0, with 6 bases in between. The CDR3 has 13 residues. Looked up from germline, CDR1 is SQVTM and CDR2 is ANQGSEA. The CDR3: CSVGHTNTGELFF. DNA of the CDR3: TGCAGCGTTGGACACACGAACACCGGGGAGCTGTTTTTT.